Below are 8 T cell receptor beta chains sequenced from a single sample in a study of CD8 T cells in Susac syndrome. Random hexamers primed reverse transcription of about 0.5 to 1 ug RNA. TCRdb used MiXCR to reprocess the immunoSEQ multiplex PCR reads, holding one entry per CDR3 protein. The sample shows some 260,000 distinct CDR3 sequences, 80% to 90% of them seen only once. The sequenced sample was CD8+ T cells from PBMCs. The receptor set was obtained from a human donor with multiple sclerosis.

This chain connects TRBV5-1 to TRBJ2-1, with D possibly TRBD2 on 10 matching bases. Deletions cut 4 bases from V and 5 bases from J, with 25 bases between. The germline V gene has CDR1 SGHRS and CDR2 YFSETQ. This CDR3 is 18 amino acids long. The CDR3 loop reads CASSEQGALAGEDNEQFF. Written as DNA, the CDR3 is TGCGCCAGCAGCGAACAGGGGGCCCTAGCGGGAGAAGACAATGAGCAGTTCTTC.

The rearrangement joins TRBV6-6 to TRBJ2-5; D is ambiguous. Germline lookup yields CDR1 MNHNY and CDR2 SVGAGI (reference sequence). Trimming cost V 2 bases and J 5 bases, with 0 bases left between them. CDR3 length: 10 amino acids. CDR3 bases: TGTGCCAGCAGTTACGAGACCCAGTACTTC. This encodes CASSYETQYF.

J is TRBJ2-3 and V is TRBV13; D unresolved. Germline V gives CDR1 PRHDT, CDR2 FYEKMQ (reference sequence). The CDR3 consists of 13 residues. V was trimmed by 6 bases and J by 5 bases, leaving 12 bases between them. The CDR3 loop reads CASSPVPGDTQYF. Written as DNA, the CDR3 is TGTGCCAGCAGTCCGGTTCCAGGAGATACGCAGTATTTT.

The rearrangement joins TRBV19 to TRBJ2-7; D not resolved. Germline CDR1 reads LNHDA; CDR2 reads SQIVND (reference sequence). Between the trimmed V and J ends, which lost 5 bases and 2 bases, there was a span of 10 bases. The length of the CDR3 is 13 residues. CDR3 coding DNA: TGTGCCAGTAGTTTATCTGCCACCTACGAGCAGTACTTC. The encoded protein is CASSLSATYEQYF.

This rearrangement joins TRBV7-9 to TRBJ2-7; 10 nucleotides line up with TRBD2. This CDR3 comprises 16 residues. With 4 bases clipped from V and 5 bases from J, the junction kept 11 bases outside the gene matches. The germline CDR1 and CDR2 sequences are SEHNR and FQNEAQ (reference sequence). DNA for the CDR3: TGTGCCAGCAGCTCCTCCGGGAGGCTAGCGGGAGACGAGCAGTACTTC. It translates to CASSSSGRLAGDEQYF.

The J gene is TRBJ2-5, the V gene TRBV9; maybe TRBD2 (5 bases). The V gene's germline CDR1 is SGDLS and CDR2 YYNGEE. Trimming stripped 1 base from V and 6 bases from J, with 13 bases between. This CDR3 contains 14 residues. The CDR3 sequence: CASSVRQRDKTQYF. In DNA form, the CDR3 reads TGTGCCAGCAGCGTAAGGCAACGGGATAAGACCCAGTACTTC.

This clonotype was observed a single time. V and J are TRBV29-1 and TRBJ1-2; D is ambiguous. CDR3 size: 11 residues. Germline assignment: CDR1 SQVTM and CDR2 ANQGSEA. V was clipped by 3 bases and J by 8 bases, with 10 bases between them. The DNA of the CDR3 is TGCAGCGTTGAGACACGGGAGGGCTACACCTTC. Encoded protein: CSVETREGYTF.

This clonotype was observed a few times. This chain uses TRBV7-9 with TRBJ2-5; D possibly matches TRBD1 or TRBD2 (5 bases each). The DNA end is more similar to TRBJ2-1, so the J call may be wrong. This CDR3 is 11 amino acids long. Germline-derived CDR1 and CDR2 are SEHNR and FQNEAQ (reference sequence). CDR3 amino acids: CASSLAGTQFF. CDR3 coding DNA: TGTGCCAGCAGCTTAGCGGGGACCCAGTTCTTC.